One sample yielded the 23 T cell receptor beta chains listed below, sequenced in a study of patients and donors after allogeneic stem cell transplantation. Each CDR3 protein is one row after TCRdb ran MiXCR on the RT-PCR reads. The table records roughly 880,000 distinct CDR3 sequences, roughly 18% of them present only once. Sequencing was carried out using blood, either unsorted or a sorted T cell fraction (not recorded which). The source of these receptors is a human donor who was either an allogeneic HSCT recipient or a stem cell or donor lymphocyte infusion donor (not recorded which). It is not recorded whose cells these are; they may come from a transplant donor.

This clonotype was seen a few times. V gene TRBV12-3 or TRBV12-4 combines with J gene TRBJ2-1; D gene uncertain. V shed 2 bases and J shed 10 bases, with 12 bases lying between them. This CDR3 has 13 amino acids. Here the CDR3 DNA reads TGTGCCAGCAGTTTAATAGTTTCGGGCGAGCAGTTCTTC. Encoded protein: CASSLIVSGEQFF.

This clonotype was seen a few times. V gene TRBV12-3 or TRBV12-4 combines with J gene TRBJ2-3; TRBD1 agrees at 8 bases. V shed 6 bases and J 3 bases; nucleotides not matched to a gene: 11. The CDR3 consists of 16 residues. Written as DNA, the CDR3 is TGTGCCAGCAGGGACCAGGGACAGGTTAGGACAGATACGCAGTATTTT. Its translation: CASRDQGQVRTDTQYF.

The chain is built from TRBV5-1 and TRBJ1-3; the D gene is possibly TRBD1 (6 bases). This CDR3 region has 16 residues. Germline V lookup: CDR1 SGHRS, CDR2 YFSETQ. The ends were cut back, 4 bases at V and 5 bases at J, with 19 bases in the middle. The CDR3 region is CASSAAGQGDRNTIYF. The CDR3 bases are TGCGCCAGCAGCGCGGCGGGACAAGGCGACCGAAACACCATATATTTT.

This clonotype has ten or more counts. The J gene is TRBJ1-2, the V gene TRBV12-3 or TRBV12-4; D is perhaps TRBD1 (5 bases). V was pared by 3 bases and J by 8 bases, with 13 bases between. The CDR3 extends over 13 amino acids. The CDR3 protein is CASSLLRGRGYTF. In DNA form, the CDR3 reads TGTGCCAGCAGTTTGCTGAGGGGACGAGGCTACACCTTC.

The chain has TRBV5-1 and TRBJ2-7; 8 bases line up with TRBD1. The J segment lost 2 bases and the V segment lost 7 bases, leaving 5 bases of the junction unmatched. This CDR3 is 13 amino acids long. The germline V gene encodes CDR1 SGHRS and CDR2 YFSETQ. CDR3 residues: CASRQGITYEQYF. CDR3 sequence (DNA): TGCGCCAGCCGACAGGGGATCACCTACGAGCAGTACTTC.

This clonotype was seen many times. The V gene is TRBV5-5, the J gene TRBJ2-1; D might be TRBD2 (7 bases). The V gene's germline CDR1 is SGHKS and CDR2 YYEKEE (reference sequence). V was pared by 6 bases and J by 5 bases, with 21 bases between. The CDR3 sequence is 16 residues long. The CDR3 region has the DNA TGTGCCAGCACCACGACCTCGGGGGGCCCACACAATGAGCAGTTCTTC. Translating gives CASTTTSGGPHNEQFF.

This clonotype was observed a few times. The chain links TRBV27 to TRBJ2-7; TRBD2 matches 7 bases. J lost 5 bases, V lost 8 bases, and 3 bases had no gene match. CDR3 size: 11 residues. CDR1 and CDR2 (germline): MNHEY, SMNVEV (reference sequence). The CDR3 reads CASGGSHEQYF. Written as DNA, the CDR3 is TGTGCCAGCGGCGGGAGCCACGAGCAGTACTTC.

This clonotype was observed many times. The rearrangement uses TRBV6-5 and TRBJ1-4; no definite D call. CDR1 and CDR2 from the germline V gene are MNHEY and SVGAGI. The CDR3 extends over 12 amino acids. V shed 5 bases and J shed 8 bases, with 9 bases lying between them. CDR3 nucleotides: TGTGCCAGCAGTCCCGGCCGGGAAAAACTGTTTTTT. Translated: CASSPGREKLFF.

CDR3 DNA sequence: TGTGCCAGCACCACAATAAGCCGTCCTAACTATGGCTACACCTTC. This encodes CASTTISRPNYGYTF. The chain uses TRBV5-5 and TRBJ1-2; D uncertain. Trimming took off 6 bases at V and 0 bases at J, with 15 bases between the two ends. The length of the CDR3 is 15 residues. Looked up from germline, CDR1 is SGHKS and CDR2 is YYEKEE (reference sequence).

The chain employs TRBV14 and TRBJ2-2; the D gene is possibly TRBD1 (5 bases). The germline CDR1 and CDR2 sequences are SGHDN and FVKESK. V was trimmed by 4 bases and J by 0 bases, leaving 9 bases between them. CDR3 length equals 15 residues. In nucleotides, the CDR3 is TGTGCCAGCAGCCCGTGGACATCGAACACCGGGGAGCTGTTTTTT. This translates into CASSPWTSNTGELFF.

This chain uses TRBV5-5 with TRBJ2-6, with D tentatively TRBD2 (5 bases). The ends were cut back, 6 bases at V and 3 bases at J, with 13 bases in the middle. The CDR3 runs to 15 residues. Germline V gene lookup returns CDR1 SGHKS and CDR2 YYEKEE (reference sequence). As DNA, the CDR3 is TGTGCCAGCACATTTGGACTCGTTGGGGCCAACGTCCTGACTTTC. It encodes CASTFGLVGANVLTF.

This clonotype turned up a few times. The CDR3 sequence is CSARVSGGLYEQYF. The CDR3 coding sequence is TGCAGTGCTAGAGTTAGCGGGGGTCTCTACGAGCAGTACTTC. V and J are TRBV20-1 and TRBJ2-7, with 9 nucleotides matching TRBD2. Trimming took 1 base from V and 3 from J; bases not matched to a gene: 4. The CDR3 loop spans 14 amino acids. Germline lookup yields CDR1 DFQATT and CDR2 SNEGSKA (reference sequence).

The sample holds one count of this clonotype. The genes are TRBV7-3 and TRBJ2-1; 7 positions agree with TRBD2. The germline V gene encodes CDR1 SGHTA and CDR2 FQGTGA. The V gene end was trimmed by 0 bases and the J gene end by 0 bases; junction bases not matched to a gene: 8. The CDR3 is 18 amino acids. CDR3 coding DNA: TGTGCCAGCAGCTTAACAGGTACCGGGACTATCTCCTACAATGAGCAGTTCTTC. Encoded protein: CASSLTGTGTISYNEQFF.

The chain carries TRBV19 and TRBJ2-1; D gene unclear. CDR3 length: 11 amino acids. Germline values: CDR1 LNHDA, CDR2 SQIVND (reference sequence). The V gene lost 6 bases and the J gene lost 15 bases, with 15 bases spanning the gap. CDR3 DNA sequence: TGTGCCAGTAGCGTGAAGGACCGATGGTTCTTC. Translating it yields CASSVKDRWFF. Full variable domain (missing parts from reference TRBV19 and TRBJ2-1): DGGITQSPKYLFRKEGQNVTLSCEQNLNHDAMYWYRQDPGQGLRLIYYSQIVNDFQKGDIAEGYSVSREKKESFPLTVTSAQKNPTAFYLCASSVKDRWFFGPGTRLTVL.

This chain joins TRBV25-1 and TRBJ2-3; possibly TRBD1 for D (6 bases). Germline V gene sequence: CDR1 MGHDK, CDR2 SYGVNS. V was pared by 4 bases and J by 6 bases, with 17 bases between. The CDR3 is made up of 15 amino acids. The CDR3 sequence is CASSAPGQRPDTQYF. CDR3 sequence (DNA): TGTGCCAGCAGTGCGCCCGGACAGCGTCCCGATACGCAGTATTTT.

This clonotype was picked up a small number of times. DNA of the CDR3: TGTGCCACCAGCAGAGGAGCCGGGACAGCCTTTTCCTACGAGCAGTACTTC. It yields the protein CATSRGAGTAFSYEQYF. The rearrangement uses TRBV15 and TRBJ2-7, with TRBD1 matching 7 bases. The J segment lost 1 base and the V segment lost 1 base, leaving 10 bases of the junction unmatched. There are 17 residues in the CDR3. In germline, CDR1 is LNHNV, CDR2 YYDKDF (reference sequence).

The sample holds a few counts of this clonotype. The rearrangement links TRBV6-1 to TRBJ1-2; D uncertain. The germline CDR1 and CDR2 sequences are MNHNS and SASEGT. V shed 6 bases and J shed 7 bases, with 15 bases lying between them. The CDR3 is 13 residues long. CDR3 bases: TGTGCCAGCAGACCCGATCCATCGTTTGGCTACACCTTC. Encoded protein: CASRPDPSFGYTF.

The chain links TRBV25-1 to TRBJ1-6; D perhaps matches TRBD1 (5 bases). This CDR3 contains 14 residues. The V end was cut by 2 bases, the J end by 8 bases, with 10 bases between. The germline CDR1 and CDR2 sequences are MGHDK and SYGVNS. The DNA for the CDR3 is TGTGCCAGCAGTGAACGCCAGGGATATTCACCCCTCCACTTT. As protein: CASSERQGYSPLHF.

This clonotype was picked up many times. The chain joins TRBV6-5 to TRBJ1-5; tentative D call: TRBD1 (6 bases). The CDR3 spans 14 residues. V was clipped by 0 bases and J by 6 bases, with 9 bases between them. Per germline, CDR1 MNHEY and CDR2 SVGAGI. CDR3 sequence reads: CASSYSGRGQPQHF. The CDR3 DNA is TGTGCCAGCAGTTACTCGGGCAGGGGTCAGCCCCAGCATTTT.

This clonotype was counted ten times or more. The chain links TRBV7-9 to TRBJ2-1; no definite D call. The CDR3 runs to 12 residues. V lost 2 bases to trimming and J lost 4 bases, with 3 bases between them. Germline values: CDR1 SEHNR, CDR2 FQNEAQ (reference sequence). CDR3 in amino acids: CASSLYYNEQFF. CDR3 nucleotides: TGTGCCAGCAGCTTATATTACAATGAGCAGTTCTTC.

This clonotype appeared once. The chain combines TRBV27 with TRBJ2-7; 11 bases agree with TRBD2. The ends lost 3 bases at V and 6 bases at J; junction bases unmatched: 4. The CDR3 is 14 residues long. From germline, CDR1 is MNHEY and CDR2 SMNVEV (reference sequence). CDR3: CASSFVGLAGEQYF. For the CDR3, the DNA is TGTGCCAGCAGTTTCGTCGGACTAGCGGGCGAGCAGTACTTC.

This clonotype was observed a few times. V usage is TRBV27 and J usage is TRBJ2-1, with a tentative D call TRBD2 (6 bases). Germline CDR1 is MNHEY and CDR2 is SMNVEV (reference sequence). CDR3 size: 17 residues. Trimming stripped 8 bases from V and 4 bases from J, with 24 bases between. The CDR3 protein is CASLFRRSSGLYNEQFF. CDR3 nucleotide sequence: TGTGCCAGCCTCTTCCGACGTAGTAGCGGTCTATACAATGAGCAGTTCTTC.

The V call is TRBV12-3 or TRBV12-4, the J call TRBJ1-4, with unresolved D. V lost 5 bases and J lost 4, with 14 bases in between. CDR3 length: 15 amino acids. This CDR3 reads CASSPGKRRNEKLFF. For the CDR3, the DNA is TGTGCCAGCAGTCCCGGGAAGCGCCGTAATGAAAAACTGTTTTTT.